This T cell receptor beta chain emerged from a study of CD8+ T cells in alopecia areata. Study-wide results and caveats: Unlike in mice, where it was clearer, TCR sharing across patients was less clear, possibly HLA-related. For patients receiving tofacitinib, scalp clonality and expanded CD8+ clones among the top 100 significantly decreased. Clonality was higher in lesional than normal scalp, especially in alopecia totalis/universalis.

Treatment indicated: oral pan-JAK inhibitor, 5-10 mg twice daily. CDR1 is SEHNR, CDR2 FQNEAQ, per germline (reference sequence). V was trimmed by 3 bases and J by 4 bases, leaving 13 bases between them. The CDR3 sequence is 14 residues long. Points on this clone: Its antigen is unknown.

Investigators isolated RNA and reverse transcribed it into cDNA to act as the sequencing template. Measured with immunoSEQ multiplex PCR; TCRdb has only the in-frame clones, and not every one. In the table there are about 100,000 clones, 84% of which are singletons. The sequences come from CD8+ T cells sorted from blood, collected at week 24, from a patient treated with tofacitinib. This chain connects TRBV7-9 to TRBJ2-7; no clear D gene. This TCR derives from a human donor with alopecia areata. The CDR3: CASSFGSAYYEQYF. DNA of the CDR3: TGTGCCAGCAGCTTCGGCTCTGCATATTACGAGCAGTACTTC.